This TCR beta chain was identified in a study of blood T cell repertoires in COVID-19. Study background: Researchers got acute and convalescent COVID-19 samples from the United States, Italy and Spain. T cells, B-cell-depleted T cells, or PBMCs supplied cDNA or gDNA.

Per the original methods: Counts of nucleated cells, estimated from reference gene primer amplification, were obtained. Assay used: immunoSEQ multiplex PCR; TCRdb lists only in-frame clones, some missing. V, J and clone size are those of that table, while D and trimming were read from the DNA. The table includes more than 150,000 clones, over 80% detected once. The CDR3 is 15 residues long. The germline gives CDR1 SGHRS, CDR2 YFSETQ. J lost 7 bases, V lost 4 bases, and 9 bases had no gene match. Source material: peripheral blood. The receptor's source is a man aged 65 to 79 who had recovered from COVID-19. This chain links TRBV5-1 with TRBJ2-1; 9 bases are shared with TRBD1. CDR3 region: CASSPTGGNSNEQFF. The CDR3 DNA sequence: TGCGCCAGCAGCCCGACAGGGGGTAATAGTAATGAGCAGTTCTTC.